These T cell receptor beta chains were read from a single sample in a study of control samples from healthy donors and cancer patients. TCRdb's table, derived via immunoSEQ multiplex PCR, lists solely in-frame clones and lacks some. This table holds about 100,000 clones, roughly 87% found once. The source material was blood. The receptors were sampled from a woman in her 50s in good health. Both conserved end residues are part of each CDR3. D genes are given only for firm matches.

V gene | CDR3 length | D gene | CDR3 protein
TRBV5-1 | 16 | TRBD2 | CASSWPLAGGNNEQFF
TRBV3-1/TRBV3-2 | 15 | TRBD1 | CASSQGDRLGEKLFF
TRBV14 | 15 | TRBD1 | CASSQRQGLNTEAFF
TRBV5-1 | 16 | TRBD2 | CASSLAPLAGGNEQFF
TRBV6-5 | 14 | . | CASSYSIRGTGYTF
TRBV5-6 | 18 | . | CASSLNWDKGKNTGELFF
TRBV6-5 | 16 | . | CASSYEAPLSAEKLFF
TRBV29-1 | 14 | TRBD1 | CSFRTGGVSYGYTF
TRBV7-6 | 15 | . | CASSSVGGGREPQHF
TRBV9 | 19 | . | CASSVETSTWGSWANVLTF
TRBV7-9 | 14 | . | CASSFRQIEETQYF
TRBV3-1/TRBV3-2 | 15 | . | CASSQDPGVYSPLHF